A selection of T cell receptor beta chains follows, all from one sample in a study of shared clonotypes between healthy human individuals. Produced via immunoSEQ multiplex PCR; TCRdb's table is partial and in-frame only. Found here are about 980,000 clones, 76% of them singletons; the top ten hold roughly 1.5%. The sequencing input was memory CD4+ T cells sorted from blood. The receptors were gathered from a man between 18 and 29 years old in good health. CDR3s include the opening cysteine and the closing phenylalanine or tryptophan.

j_gene | v_gene | CDR3aa
TRBJ1-1 | TRBV30 | CAWSVREGTEAFF
. | TRBV29-1 | CSVAGQGGEQYF
TRBJ2-1 | TRBV7-2 | CASSLVYGSYNEQFF
TRBJ2-7 | TRBV7-2 | CASSPGLAGGSYEQYF
TRBJ2-1 | TRBV19 | CASSISGLGNEQFF
TRBJ2-5 | TRBV12-5 | CASALDGGRETQYF
TRBJ2-5 | TRBV19 | CASSISRLAQETQYF
TRBJ2-5 | TRBV2 | CASLAEETQYF
TRBJ2-7 | TRBV27 | CASSSWVGSPYEQYF
TRBJ2-7 | TRBV9 | CASSVEAAGGREQYF